This T cell receptor (beta chain) was captured by sequencing in a study of blood T cell repertoires in COVID-19. Study-level background: Samples came from the United States, Italy and Spain, spanning acute and convalescent COVID-19. T cells, B-cell-depleted T cells, or PBMCs supplied cDNA or gDNA.

Original analysis: Counts of nucleated cells, estimated from reference gene primer amplification, were obtained. Data came from immunoSEQ multiplex PCR; TCRdb stores just in-frame clones and leaves some out. V, J and clone size are taken as reported in that table, and D and trimming were inferred from the DNA itself. The sample consists of 160,000 or so clones, roughly 90% of them appearing once. Between the trimmed V and J ends, which lost 2 bases and 2 bases, there was a span of 9 bases. Germline assignment: CDR1 MDHEN and CDR2 SYDVKM. The CDR3 runs 14 residues. Sequencing was performed on peripheral blood. The sequence came from a man between 60 and 75 years old with active or convalescent COVID-19. The J gene is TRBJ1-2, the V gene TRBV28; D uncertain. Here the CDR3 DNA reads TGTGCCAGCAGTTTAGCGGCAACGAACTATGGCTACACCTTC. This sequence encodes CASSLAATNYGYTF.